This T cell receptor (beta chain) was observed in a study of shared clonotypes between healthy human individuals. Turning to the study itself: The donor pool was made up of two women and a few men aged 18 to 49.

To note about this clone: Its antigen is unidentified.

Profiled with immunoSEQ multiplex PCR; TCRdb holds only in-frame clones, not every one. The sample shows some 700,000 clones, 90% of them seen only once. The study's findings and limits: Tissue TCR repertoires likely differ from these blood-only repertoires. With a handful of donors compared, around 5% of naive CD4 clonotypes were shared.

Study donors comprised healthy, HIV-negative adults devoid of recent acute infection or vaccination. CDR3 length equals 13 residues. Germline CDR1 and CDR2: MNHEY and SMNVEV (reference sequence). V gave up 0 bases and J gave up 5 bases, with 7 bases separating them. J is TRBJ1-1 and V is TRBV27; D unclear. This TCR was sampled from a man between 18 and 29 years old in good health. Some clones in this sample may be carry-over from other donors' samples. Input material: memory CD8+ T cells from PBMCs. Subset reported: CD45RO+ cells pooled with CCR7-negative TemRA cells. The CDR3 here is CASSLSGVTEAFF. The CDR3, as DNA: TGTGCCAGCAGTTTATCGGGAGTGACTGAAGCTTTCTTT.